This T cell receptor (beta chain) was sequenced in a study of cytomegalovirus exposure and HLA in healthy donors. Findings of the study overall: A classifier reportedly called cytomegalovirus status with high sensitivity and specificity. Later analysis demonstrated an association between a missense DCLRE1C variant and TCR beta V- and J-gene trimming. Among the most significant clusters, several appeared linked to common viral pathogens in a later analysis.

Trimming pared 7 bases from V and 5 bases from J, leaving 14 bases between. Germline CDR1 reads SQVTM; CDR2 reads ANQGSEA. This CDR3 contains 12 residues. This clone has only a few counts. Its antigen is still unknown. In the PCR, 60 Vbeta and 13 Jbeta primers were used. The assay was immunoSEQ multiplex PCR, and TCRdb's table has in-frame clones only and misses some. The sample records some 200,000 clones, around 76% being singletons. The TCR originated in a woman younger than 45 in good health and CMV-seropositive. Sequencing was done on a sample of PBMCs. The V and J genes are TRBV29-1 and TRBJ2-5; D is uncertain. CDR3 region: CSGESRWETQYF. For the CDR3, the DNA is TGCAGCGGAGAATCGCGGTGGGAGACCCAGTACTTC.